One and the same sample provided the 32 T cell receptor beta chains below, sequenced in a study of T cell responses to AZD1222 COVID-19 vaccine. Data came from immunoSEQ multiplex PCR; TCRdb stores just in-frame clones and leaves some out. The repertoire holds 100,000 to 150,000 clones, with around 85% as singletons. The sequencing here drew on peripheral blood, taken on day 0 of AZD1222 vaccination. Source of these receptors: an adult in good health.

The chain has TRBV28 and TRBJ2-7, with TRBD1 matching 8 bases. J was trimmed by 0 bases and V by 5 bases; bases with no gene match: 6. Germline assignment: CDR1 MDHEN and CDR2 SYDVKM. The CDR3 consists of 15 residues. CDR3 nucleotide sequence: TGTGCCAGCAGTCCCCCAGGGGGCCTCTCCTACGAGCAGTACTTC. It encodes CASSPPGGLSYEQYF.

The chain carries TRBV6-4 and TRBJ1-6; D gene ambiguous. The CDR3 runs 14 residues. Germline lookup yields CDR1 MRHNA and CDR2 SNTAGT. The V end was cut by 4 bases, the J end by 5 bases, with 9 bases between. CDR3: CASSVNLDNSPLHF. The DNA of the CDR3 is TGTGCCAGCAGTGTCAACCTGGATAATTCACCCCTCCACTTT.

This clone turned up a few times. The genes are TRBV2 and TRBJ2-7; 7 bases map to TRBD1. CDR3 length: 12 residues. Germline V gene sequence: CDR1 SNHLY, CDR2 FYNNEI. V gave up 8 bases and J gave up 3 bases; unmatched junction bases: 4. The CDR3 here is CASENRGYEQYF. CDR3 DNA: TGTGCCAGCGAAAACAGGGGCTACGAGCAGTACTTC.

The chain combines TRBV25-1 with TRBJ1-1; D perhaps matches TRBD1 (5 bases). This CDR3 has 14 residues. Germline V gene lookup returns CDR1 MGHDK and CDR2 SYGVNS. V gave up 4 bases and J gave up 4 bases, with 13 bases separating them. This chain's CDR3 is CASSGWSGTTEAFF. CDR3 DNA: TGTGCCAGCAGTGGGTGGTCAGGGACCACTGAAGCTTTCTTT.

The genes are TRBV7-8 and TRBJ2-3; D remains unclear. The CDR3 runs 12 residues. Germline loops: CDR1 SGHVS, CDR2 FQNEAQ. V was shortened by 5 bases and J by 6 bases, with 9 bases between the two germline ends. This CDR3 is CASSPRVDTQYF. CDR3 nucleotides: TGTGCCAGCAGCCCCCGGGTGGATACGCAGTATTTT.

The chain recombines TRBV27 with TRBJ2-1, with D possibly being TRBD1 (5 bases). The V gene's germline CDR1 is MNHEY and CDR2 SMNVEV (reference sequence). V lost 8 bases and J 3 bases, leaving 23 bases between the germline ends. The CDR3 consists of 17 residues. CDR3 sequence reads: CASSVWSRRTFYNEQFF. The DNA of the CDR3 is TGTGCCAGCTCAGTTTGGTCTAGACGGACATTCTACAATGAGCAGTTCTTC.

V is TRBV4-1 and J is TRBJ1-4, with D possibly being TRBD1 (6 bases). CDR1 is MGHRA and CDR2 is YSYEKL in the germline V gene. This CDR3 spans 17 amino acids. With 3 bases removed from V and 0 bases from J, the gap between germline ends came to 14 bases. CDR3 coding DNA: TGCGCCAGCAGCCATTCCCGGACAGATTCAACTAATGAAAAACTGTTTTTT. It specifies CASSHSRTDSTNEKLFF.

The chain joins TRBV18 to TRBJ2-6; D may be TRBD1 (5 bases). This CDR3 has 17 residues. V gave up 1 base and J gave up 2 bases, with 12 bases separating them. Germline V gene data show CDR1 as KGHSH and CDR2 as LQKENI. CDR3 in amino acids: CASSPLDVGAGANVLTF. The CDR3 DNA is TGTGCCAGCTCACCACTGGATGTAGGGGCTGGGGCCAACGTCCTGACTTTC.

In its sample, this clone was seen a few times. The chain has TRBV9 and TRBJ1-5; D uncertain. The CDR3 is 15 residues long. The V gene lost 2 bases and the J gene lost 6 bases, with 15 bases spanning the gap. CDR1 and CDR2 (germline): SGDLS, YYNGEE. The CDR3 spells CASSVEGVAGQPQHF. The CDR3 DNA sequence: TGTGCCAGCAGCGTCGAGGGTGTGGCAGGTCAGCCCCAGCATTTT.

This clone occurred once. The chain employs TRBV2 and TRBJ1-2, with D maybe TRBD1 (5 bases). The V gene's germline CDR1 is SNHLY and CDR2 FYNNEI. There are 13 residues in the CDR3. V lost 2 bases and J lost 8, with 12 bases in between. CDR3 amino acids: CASSELAGRGYTF. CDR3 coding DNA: TGTGCCAGCAGTGAACTGGCAGGGCGAGGCTACACCTTC.

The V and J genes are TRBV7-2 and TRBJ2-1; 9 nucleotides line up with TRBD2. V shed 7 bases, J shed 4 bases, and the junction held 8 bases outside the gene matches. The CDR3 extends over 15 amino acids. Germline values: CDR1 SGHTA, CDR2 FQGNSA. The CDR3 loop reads CASILLSGGYNEQFF. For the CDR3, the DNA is TGTGCCAGCATCCTCCTTAGCGGGGGATACAATGAGCAGTTCTTC.

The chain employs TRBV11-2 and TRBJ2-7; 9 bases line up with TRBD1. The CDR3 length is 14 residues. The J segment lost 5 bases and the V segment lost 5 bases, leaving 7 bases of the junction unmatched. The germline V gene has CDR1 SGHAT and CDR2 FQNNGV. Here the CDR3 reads CASSPGQGIDEQYF. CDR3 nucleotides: TGTGCCAGCAGCCCAGGACAGGGGATCGACGAGCAGTACTTC.

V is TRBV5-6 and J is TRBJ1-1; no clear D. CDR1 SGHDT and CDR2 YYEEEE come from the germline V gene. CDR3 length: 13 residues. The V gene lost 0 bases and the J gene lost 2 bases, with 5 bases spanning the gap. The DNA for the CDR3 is TGTGCCAGCAGCTTGGTTGATAACACTGAAGCTTTCTTT. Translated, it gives CASSLVDNTEAFF.

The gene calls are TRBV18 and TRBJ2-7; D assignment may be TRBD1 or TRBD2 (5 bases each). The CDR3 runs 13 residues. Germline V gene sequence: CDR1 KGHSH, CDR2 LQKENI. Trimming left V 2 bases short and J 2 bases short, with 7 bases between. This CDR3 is CASSPKGPYEQYF. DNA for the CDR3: TGTGCCAGCTCACCAAAGGGACCCTACGAGCAGTACTTC.

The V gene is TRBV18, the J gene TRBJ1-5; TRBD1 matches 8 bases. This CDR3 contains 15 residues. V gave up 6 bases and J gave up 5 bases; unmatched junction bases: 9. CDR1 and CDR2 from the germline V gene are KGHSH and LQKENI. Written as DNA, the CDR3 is TGTGCCAGCTCGCTAACGGGACAGGTAGATCAGCCCCAGCATTTT. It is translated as CASSLTGQVDQPQHF.

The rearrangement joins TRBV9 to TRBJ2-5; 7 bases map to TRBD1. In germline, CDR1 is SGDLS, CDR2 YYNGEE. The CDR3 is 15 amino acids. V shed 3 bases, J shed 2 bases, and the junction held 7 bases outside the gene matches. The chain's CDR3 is CASSGPGQQQETQYF. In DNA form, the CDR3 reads TGTGCCAGCAGCGGTCCGGGACAGCAACAAGAGACCCAGTACTTC.

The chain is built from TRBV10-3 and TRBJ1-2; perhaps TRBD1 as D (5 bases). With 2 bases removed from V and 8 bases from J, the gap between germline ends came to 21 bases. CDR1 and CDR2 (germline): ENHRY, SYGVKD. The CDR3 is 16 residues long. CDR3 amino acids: CAISERDPTGPGGYTF. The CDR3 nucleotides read TGTGCCATCAGTGAGCGCGACCCAACAGGTCCTGGGGGCTACACCTTC.

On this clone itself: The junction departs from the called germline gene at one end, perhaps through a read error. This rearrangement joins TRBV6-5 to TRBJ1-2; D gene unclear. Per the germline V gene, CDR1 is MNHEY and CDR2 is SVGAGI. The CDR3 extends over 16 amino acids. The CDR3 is CASSYSVELYNYDYTF. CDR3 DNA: TGTGCCAGCAGTTACTCAGTCGAGCTTTATAACTATGACTACACCTTC.

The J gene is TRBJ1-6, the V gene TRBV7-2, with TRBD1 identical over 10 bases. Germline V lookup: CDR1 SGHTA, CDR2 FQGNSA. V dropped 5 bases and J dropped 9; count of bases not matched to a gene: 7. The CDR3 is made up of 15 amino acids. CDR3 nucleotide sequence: TGTGCCAGCAGCCCACGACAGGGGGCTTCTTCACCCCTCCACTTT. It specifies CASSPRQGASSPLHF.

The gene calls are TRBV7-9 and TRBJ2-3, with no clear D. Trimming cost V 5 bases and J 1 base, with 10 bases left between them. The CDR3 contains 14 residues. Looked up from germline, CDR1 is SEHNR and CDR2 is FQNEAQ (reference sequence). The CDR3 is CASSALSGTDTQYF. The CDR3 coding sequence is TGTGCCAGCAGCGCCTTAAGCGGCACAGATACGCAGTATTTT.

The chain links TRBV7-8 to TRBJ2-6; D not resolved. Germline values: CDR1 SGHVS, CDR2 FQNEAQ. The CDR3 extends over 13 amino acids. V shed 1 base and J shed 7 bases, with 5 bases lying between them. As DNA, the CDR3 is TGTGCCAGCAGCTTAGGGGGAGCCAACGTCCTGACTTTC. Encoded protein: CASSLGGANVLTF.

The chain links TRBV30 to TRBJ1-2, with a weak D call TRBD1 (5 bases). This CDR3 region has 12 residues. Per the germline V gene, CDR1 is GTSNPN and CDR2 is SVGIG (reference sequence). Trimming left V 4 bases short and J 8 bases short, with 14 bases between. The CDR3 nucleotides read TGTGCCTGGAACAGGCGGTCGGAGGGCTACACCTTC. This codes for CAWNRRSEGYTF. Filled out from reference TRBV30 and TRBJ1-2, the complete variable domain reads SQTIHQWPATLVQPVGSPLSLECTVEGTSNPNLYWYRQAAGRGLQLLFYSVGIGQISSEVPQNLSASRPQDRQFILSSKKLLLSDSGFYLCAWNRRSEGYTFGSGTRLTVV.

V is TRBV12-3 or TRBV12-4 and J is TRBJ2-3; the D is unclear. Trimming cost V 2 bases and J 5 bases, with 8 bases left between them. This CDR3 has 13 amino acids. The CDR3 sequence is CASSLIGVDTQYF. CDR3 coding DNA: TGTGCCAGCAGTTTAATAGGTGTAGATACGCAGTATTTT.

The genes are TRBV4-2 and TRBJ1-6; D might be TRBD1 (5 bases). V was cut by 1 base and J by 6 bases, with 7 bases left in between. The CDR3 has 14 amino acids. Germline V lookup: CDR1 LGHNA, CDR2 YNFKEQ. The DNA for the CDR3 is TGTGCCAGCAGCCAAGGACAGCGTAATTCACCCCTCCACTTT. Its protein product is CASSQGQRNSPLHF.

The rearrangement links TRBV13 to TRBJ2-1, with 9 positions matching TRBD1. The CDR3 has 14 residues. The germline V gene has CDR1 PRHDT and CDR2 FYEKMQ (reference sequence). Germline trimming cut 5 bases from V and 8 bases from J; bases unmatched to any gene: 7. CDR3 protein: CASSRQGVRHEQFF. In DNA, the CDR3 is TGTGCCAGCAGCCGACAGGGGGTGAGGCATGAGCAGTTCTTC.

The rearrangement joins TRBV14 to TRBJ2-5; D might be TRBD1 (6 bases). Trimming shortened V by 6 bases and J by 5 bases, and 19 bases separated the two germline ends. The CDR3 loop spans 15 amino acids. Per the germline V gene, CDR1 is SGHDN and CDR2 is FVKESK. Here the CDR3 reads CASRPTGSPRETQYF. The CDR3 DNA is TGTGCCAGCAGACCCACAGGGAGCCCCAGGGAGACCCAGTACTTC.

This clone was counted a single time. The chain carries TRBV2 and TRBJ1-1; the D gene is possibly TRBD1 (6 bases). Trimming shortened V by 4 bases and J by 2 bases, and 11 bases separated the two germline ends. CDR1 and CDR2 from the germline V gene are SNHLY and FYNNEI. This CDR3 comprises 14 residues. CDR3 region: CASSGGLINTEAFF. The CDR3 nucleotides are TGTGCCAGCAGTGGGGGGCTTATTAACACTGAAGCTTTCTTT.

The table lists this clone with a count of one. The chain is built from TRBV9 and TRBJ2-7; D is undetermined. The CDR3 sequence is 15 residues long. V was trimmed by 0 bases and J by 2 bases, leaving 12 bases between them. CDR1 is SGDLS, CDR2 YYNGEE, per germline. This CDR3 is CASSVGSGVTYEQYF. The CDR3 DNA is TGTGCCAGCAGCGTAGGGAGTGGAGTAACCTACGAGCAGTACTTC.

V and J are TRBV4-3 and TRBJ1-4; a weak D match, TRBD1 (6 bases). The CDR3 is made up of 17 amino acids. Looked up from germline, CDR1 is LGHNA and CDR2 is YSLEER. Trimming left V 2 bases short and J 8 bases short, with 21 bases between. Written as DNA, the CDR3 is TGCGCCAGCAGCCAAACTCGATTGGGGGGGCGCCGGGAAAAACTGTTTTTT. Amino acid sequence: CASSQTRLGGRREKLFF.

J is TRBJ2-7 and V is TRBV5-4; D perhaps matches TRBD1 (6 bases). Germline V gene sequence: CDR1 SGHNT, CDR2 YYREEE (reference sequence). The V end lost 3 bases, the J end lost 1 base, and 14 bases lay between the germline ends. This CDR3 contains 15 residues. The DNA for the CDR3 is TGTGCCAGCAGCTCCGCGCAGGGGATTTCCTACGAGCAGTACTTC. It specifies CASSSAQGISYEQYF.

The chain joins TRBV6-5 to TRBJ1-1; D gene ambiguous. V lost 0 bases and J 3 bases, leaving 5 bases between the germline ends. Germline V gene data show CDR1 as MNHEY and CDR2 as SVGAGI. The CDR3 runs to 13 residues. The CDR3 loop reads CASSYSSYTEAFF. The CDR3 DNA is TGTGCCAGCAGTTACTCGAGTTACACTGAAGCTTTCTTT.

CDR3 residues: CASSSGTANPYGYTF. CDR3 sequence (DNA): TGTGCCAGCAGCTCCGGGACCGCTAACCCCTATGGCTACACCTTC. The gene calls are TRBV11-3 and TRBJ1-2, with a possible D match to TRBD1 (5 bases). The germline gives CDR1 SGHNT, CDR2 YENEEA. This CDR3 is built from 15 residues. V dropped 4 bases and J dropped 4 bases, with 16 bases sitting between them.